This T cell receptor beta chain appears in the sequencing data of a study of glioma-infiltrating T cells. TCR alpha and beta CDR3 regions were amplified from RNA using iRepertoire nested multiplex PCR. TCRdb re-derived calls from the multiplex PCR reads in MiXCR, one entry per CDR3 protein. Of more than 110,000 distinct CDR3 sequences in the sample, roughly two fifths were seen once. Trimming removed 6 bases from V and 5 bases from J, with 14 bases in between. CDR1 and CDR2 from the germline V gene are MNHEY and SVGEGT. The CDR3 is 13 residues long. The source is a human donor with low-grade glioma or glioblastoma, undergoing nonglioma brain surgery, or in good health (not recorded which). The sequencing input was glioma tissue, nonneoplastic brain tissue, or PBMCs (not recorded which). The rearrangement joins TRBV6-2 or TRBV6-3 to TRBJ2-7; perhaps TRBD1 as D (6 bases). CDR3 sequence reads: CASRIQGSHEQYF. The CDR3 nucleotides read TGTGCCAGCAGAATACAGGGATCCCACGAGCAGTACTTC.